This TCR beta chain was identified in a study of blood T cell repertoires in COVID-19. On the study more broadly: Italy, Spain and the United States were the sources of the convalescent and acute COVID-19 samples. In each case, the material was cDNA or gDNA derived from T cells, B-cell-depleted T cells, or PBMCs.

As originally analysed: Amplified reference gene primers provided the basis for estimating nucleated cell counts. Data came from immunoSEQ multiplex PCR; TCRdb stores just in-frame clones and leaves some out. The V and J calls and clone size come from that table; D and trimming were worked out from the DNA. The top ten clones hold 4% to 5% of a sample with 230,000 or so clones, approximately 92% of them seen once. The CDR3 consists of 16 residues. Between the trimmed V and J ends, which lost 5 bases and 5 bases, there was a span of 22 bases. Germline values: CDR1 SGHKS, CDR2 YYEKEE (reference sequence).

The V and J genes are TRBV5-5 and TRBJ1-1; D is undetermined. This TCR came from a woman in her thirties or forties who had recovered from COVID-19. Sequenced: peripheral blood. CDR3 in amino acids: CASRQRLKPLPTEAFF. The DNA for the CDR3 is TGTGCCAGCAGGCAAAGACTCAAACCTCTACCAACTGAAGCTTTCTTT.